This T cell receptor beta chain derives from a study of shared clonotypes between healthy human individuals. Study results and limitations: Clonotypes that were shared across a few donors made up approximately 5% of naive CD4 clonotypes. Generally, naive subsets came out with larger estimated richness than memory subsets.

It was approximately 0.2 ug DNA, 28,000 or so T cell genomes, that sorted-subset replicate PCRs used. Data came from immunoSEQ multiplex PCR; TCRdb stores just in-frame clones and leaves some out. Found here are about 1 million clones, around 76% of them singletons; the top ten hold around 1.5%. Germline V gene sequence: CDR1 MGHDK, CDR2 SYGVNS. The V gene end was trimmed by 4 bases and the J gene end by 4 bases; junction bases not matched to a gene: 12. There are 17 residues in the CDR3. Researchers partitioned CD4+ cells into CD45RA+ naive and CD45RA-negative memory subsets. Only a few counts were recorded for this clone. Antigen specificity is unknown.

Sequencing was carried out using memory CD4+ T cells sorted from blood. Stated subset: CD45RA-negative fraction. This TCR was recovered from a man in his late teens or twenties in good health. The chain employs TRBV25-1 and TRBJ2-5; 10 nucleotides agree with TRBD2. CDR3: CASSGLAGGLGGETQYF. CDR3 in DNA: TGTGCCAGCAGTGGCTTAGCGGGAGGCCTCGGGGGAGAGACCCAGTACTTC.